A single sample gave rise to the 19 T cell receptor beta chains below, sequenced in a study of identical twins. TCRdb independently ran MiXCR on the 5' RACE reads; one entry per CDR3 protein. The repertoire holds under 300,000 distinct CDR3 sequences, with about an eighth as singletons. The sequenced sample was memory (CD45RO+) T cells sorted from blood. The source of these receptors is a woman aged 18-29 years in good health.

This clonotype has a handful of counts. One end of the junction fails to match germline, which may point to a read error. The chain has TRBV5-5 and TRBJ2-1; 13 bases are a match to TRBD2. The CDR3 loop spans 13 amino acids. Germline CDR1 is SGHKS and CDR2 is YYEKEE (reference sequence). The CDR3 is CASSQNLLAGGLF. CDR3 bases: TGTGCCAGCAGCCAAAATCTACTAGCGGGAGGGCTCTTC.

This sequence joins TRBV6-2 or TRBV6-3 and TRBJ2-1; 10 bases map to TRBD2. Per germline, CDR1 MNHEY and CDR2 SVGEGT. Trimming cost V 7 bases and J 4 bases; bases outside gene matches: 16. This CDR3 comprises 18 residues. In DNA form, the CDR3 reads TGTGCCAGCACCACGGCTAGCGGGAGTTTTTTGGGATACAATGAGCAGTTCTTC. It encodes CASTTASGSFLGYNEQFF.

This clonotype was counted many times. The rearrangement joins TRBV10-3 to TRBJ2-3; 9 bases fit TRBD1. Looked up from germline, CDR1 is ENHRY and CDR2 is SYGVKD. After removal of 11 bases from V and 6 bases from J, the junction contained 12 bases not matched to a gene. The CDR3 runs 14 residues. The CDR3 is CAATGTGISDTQYF. As DNA, the CDR3 is TGTGCCGCCACCGGGACAGGGATATCCGATACGCAGTATTTT.

The chain is built from TRBV20-1 and TRBJ1-1, with D unclear. The CDR3 covers 12 residues. Germline-derived CDR1 and CDR2 are DFQATT and SNEGSKA (reference sequence). V lost 3 bases to trimming and J lost 7 bases, with 12 bases between them. The CDR3 nucleotides are TGCAGTGCTAGTGGTTTACAAGGTGAAGCTTTCTTT. This gives the protein CSASGLQGEAFF.

In its sample, this clonotype was seen a few times. The CDR3 DNA sequence: TGCAGTGCTGCCGGGACAGGGGGCAATCAGCCCCAGCATTTT. This codes for CSAAGTGGNQPQHF. The genes are TRBV20-1 and TRBJ1-5, with 10 bases aligning to TRBD1. CDR1 and CDR2 from the germline V gene are DFQATT and SNEGSKA (reference sequence). The CDR3 extends over 14 amino acids. V gave up 5 bases and J gave up 2 bases; unmatched junction bases: 3.

The count of this clonotype is one. The V gene is TRBV23-1, the J gene TRBJ1-1; maybe TRBD1 (6 bases). TRBV23-1 counts as an open reading frame of uncertain function. Trimming removed 4 bases from V and 11 bases from J, with 11 bases in between. This CDR3 is built from 11 residues. Written as DNA, the CDR3 is TGCGCCAGCAGTCCCAGGGGAGGTGCTTTCTTT. Translated: CASSPRGGAFF.

This clonotype was seen only a few times. V is TRBV20-1 and J is TRBJ1-2; D remains ambiguous. From germline, CDR1 is DFQATT and CDR2 SNEGSKA (reference sequence). Trimming removed 3 bases at V and 3 bases at J, with 14 bases between. The CDR3 is 14 amino acids. The CDR3 DNA follows: TGCAGTGCTAGTCGTCCGGGTGGGGACTATGGCTACACCTTC. The encoded protein is CSASRPGGDYGYTF.

The chain joins TRBV6-4 to TRBJ2-3; TRBD2 agrees at 9 bases. Germline V gives CDR1 MRHNA, CDR2 SNTAGT. The CDR3 loop spans 16 amino acids. V lost 0 bases and J lost 2; bases outside the gene matches: 3. For the CDR3, the DNA is TGTGCCAGCAGTGACTCGGGCGGGGGGGCCACAGATACGCAGTATTTT. It codes for CASSDSGGGATDTQYF.

The V and J genes are TRBV9 and TRBJ2-1; no definite D call. This CDR3 comprises 14 residues. Trimming removed 0 bases from V and 0 bases from J, with 4 bases in between. From germline, CDR1 is SGDLS and CDR2 YYNGEE. Here the CDR3 reads CASSVASSYNEQFF. In DNA form, the CDR3 reads TGTGCCAGCAGCGTAGCTAGCTCCTACAATGAGCAGTTCTTC.

This clonotype was seen at least ten times. V and J are TRBV29-1 and TRBJ2-3; D is undetermined. Germline V gives CDR1 SQVTM, CDR2 ANQGSEA. V lost 7 bases, J lost 2 bases, and 4 bases lay in between. The CDR3 is 10 amino acids. CDR3 loop: CSGYTDTQYF. In DNA, the CDR3 is TGCAGCGGCTACACAGATACGCAGTATTTT.

At least ten counts were recorded for this clonotype. The chain carries TRBV7-2 and TRBJ1-2; D is ambiguous. The CDR3 contains 11 residues. Trimming took off 8 bases at V and 4 bases at J, with 8 bases between the two ends. CDR1 SGHTA and CDR2 FQGNSA come from the germline V gene. CDR3 amino acids: CASGGFYGYTF. The CDR3 DNA sequence: TGTGCCAGCGGAGGTTTCTATGGCTACACCTTC.

The chain recombines TRBV25-1 with TRBJ1-6; D is ambiguous. Per germline, CDR1 MGHDK and CDR2 SYGVNS. Between the trimmed V and J ends, which lost 0 bases and 5 bases, there was a span of 8 bases. The CDR3 has 15 residues. The CDR3 bases are TGTGCCAGCAGTGAATATCGAGGTGATAATTCACCCCTCCACTTT. Residues: CASSEYRGDNSPLHF.

This sequence joins TRBV7-2 and TRBJ2-1; TRBD2 is a possible D gene (6 bases). Trimming removed 0 bases at V and 4 bases at J, with 10 bases between. The germline gives CDR1 SGHTA, CDR2 FQGNSA. The CDR3 runs 15 residues. The CDR3 sequence is CASSLAASGYNEQFF. In DNA form, the CDR3 reads TGTGCCAGCAGCTTAGCGGCCAGCGGGTACAATGAGCAGTTCTTC. Based on the CDR3 plus reference TRBV7-2 and TRBJ2-1, the full variable domain is GAGVSQSPSNKVTEKGKDVELRCDPISGHTALYWYRQSLGQGLEFLIYFQGNSAPDKSGLPSDRFSAERTGGSVSTLTIQRTQQEDSAVYLCASSLAASGYNEQFFGPGTRLTVL.

The V gene is TRBV9, the J gene TRBJ2-3; 7 nucleotides match TRBD1. The germline V gene encodes CDR1 SGDLS and CDR2 YYNGEE. With 4 bases clipped from V and 5 bases from J, the junction kept 13 bases outside the gene matches. The CDR3 loop spans 16 amino acids. CDR3 amino acids: CASSPRQGEGLDTQYF. The CDR3 region has the DNA TGTGCCAGCAGCCCCCGACAGGGTGAAGGACTAGATACGCAGTATTTT.

V and J are TRBV6-1 and TRBJ2-7; 12 bases map to TRBD1. This CDR3 region has 16 residues. Germline assignment: CDR1 MNHNS and CDR2 SASEGT. V lost 5 bases, J lost 1 base, and 6 bases stayed unmatched. The CDR3 nucleotides are TGTGCCAGCAGTCGGGGACAGGGGGCCGAGTCCTACGAGCAGTACTTC. Translated: CASSRGQGAESYEQYF.

The rearrangement joins TRBV19 to TRBJ2-7, with 11 nucleotides matching TRBD2. The CDR3 extends over 15 amino acids. V lost 4 bases, J lost 0 bases, and 2 bases stayed unmatched. Germline assignment: CDR1 LNHDA and CDR2 SQIVND (reference sequence). In DNA form, the CDR3 reads TGTGCCAGTAGTAGACTAGCGGGGAACTCCTACGAGCAGTACTTC. This translates into CASSRLAGNSYEQYF.

The CDR3 nucleotides read TGTGCCAGCAGCTCCGGGACTAGCGGGAGGGTTGATACGCAGTATTTT. Its translation is CASSSGTSGRVDTQYF. J is TRBJ2-3 and V is TRBV11-2; 16 bases are a match to TRBD2. From germline, CDR1 is SGHAT and CDR2 FQNNGV. With 4 bases clipped from V and 6 bases from J, the junction kept 4 bases outside the gene matches. The CDR3 is 16 amino acids.

This clonotype has only a few counts. The V gene is TRBV25-1, the J gene TRBJ2-1, with D unresolved. Germline V CDR1 and CDR2: MGHDK, SYGVNS. The ends were cut back, 0 bases at V and 3 bases at J, with 3 bases in the middle. CDR3 length: 13 amino acids. CDR3 sequence (DNA): TGTGCCAGCAGTGAATATGACTACAATGAGCAGTTCTTC. It is translated as CASSEYDYNEQFF.

This clonotype was counted between two and nine times. J is TRBJ2-1 and V is TRBV6-2 or TRBV6-3; D possibly uses TRBD1 or TRBD2 (5 bases each). The CDR3 runs to 14 residues. Germline CDR1 is MNHEY and CDR2 is SVGEGT. The V end lost 9 bases, the J end lost 7 bases, and 19 bases lay between the germline ends. The CDR3 sequence is CASTGTHSGNEQFF. The DNA of the CDR3 is TGTGCCAGTACCGGGACCCACTCCGGGAATGAGCAGTTCTTC.